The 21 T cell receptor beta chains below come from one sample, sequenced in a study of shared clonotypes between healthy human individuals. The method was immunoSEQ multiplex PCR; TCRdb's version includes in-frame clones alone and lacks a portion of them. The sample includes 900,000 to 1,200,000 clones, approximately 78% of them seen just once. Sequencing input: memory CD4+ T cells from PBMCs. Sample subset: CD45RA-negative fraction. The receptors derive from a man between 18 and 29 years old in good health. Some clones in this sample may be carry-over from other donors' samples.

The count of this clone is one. The CDR3 nucleotides read TGTGCCAGCAGAGTAGATGGGGGTTCCTACGAGCAGTACTTC. Protein sequence: CASRVDGGSYEQYF. The gene calls are TRBV2 and TRBJ2-7; D is tentatively TRBD1 or TRBD2 (5 bases each). The CDR3 runs to 14 residues. V was shortened by 6 bases and J by 1 base, with 13 bases between the two germline ends. CDR1 is SNHLY and CDR2 is FYNNEI in the germline V gene.

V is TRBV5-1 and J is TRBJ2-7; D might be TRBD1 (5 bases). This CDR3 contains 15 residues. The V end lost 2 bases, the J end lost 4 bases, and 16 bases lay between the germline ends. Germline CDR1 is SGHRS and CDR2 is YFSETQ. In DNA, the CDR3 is TGCGCCAGCAGCTTTGAAGGGGCGGTTCAGTACGAGCAGTACTTC. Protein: CASSFEGAVQYEQYF.

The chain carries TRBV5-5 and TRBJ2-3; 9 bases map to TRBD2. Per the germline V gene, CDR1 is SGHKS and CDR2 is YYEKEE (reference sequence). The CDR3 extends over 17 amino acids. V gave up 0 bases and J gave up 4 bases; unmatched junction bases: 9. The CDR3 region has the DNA TGTGCCAGCAGCTTGGGCTCGGCTAGCGGGGATGCAGATACGCAGTATTTT. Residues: CASSLGSASGDADTQYF.

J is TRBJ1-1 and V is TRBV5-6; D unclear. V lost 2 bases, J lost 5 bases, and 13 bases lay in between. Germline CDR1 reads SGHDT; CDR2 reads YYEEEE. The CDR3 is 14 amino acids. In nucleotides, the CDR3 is TGTGCCAGCAGCTTTGGAGGCGCGGGGACTGAAGCTTTCTTT. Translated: CASSFGGAGTEAFF.

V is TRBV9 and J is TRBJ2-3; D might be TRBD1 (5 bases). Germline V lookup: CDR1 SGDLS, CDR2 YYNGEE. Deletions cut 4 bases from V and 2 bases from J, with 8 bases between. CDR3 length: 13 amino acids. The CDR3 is CASSRGYTDTQYF. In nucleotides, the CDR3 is TGTGCCAGCAGCAGGGGCTACACAGATACGCAGTATTTT.

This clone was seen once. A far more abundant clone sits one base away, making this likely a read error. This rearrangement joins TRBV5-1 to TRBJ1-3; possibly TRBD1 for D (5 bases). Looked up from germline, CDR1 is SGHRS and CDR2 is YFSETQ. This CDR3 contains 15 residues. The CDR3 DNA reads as TGCGCCAGCAGATTAGATCAGGGTTCTGGATACACCATATATTTT. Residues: CASRLDQGSGYTIYF.

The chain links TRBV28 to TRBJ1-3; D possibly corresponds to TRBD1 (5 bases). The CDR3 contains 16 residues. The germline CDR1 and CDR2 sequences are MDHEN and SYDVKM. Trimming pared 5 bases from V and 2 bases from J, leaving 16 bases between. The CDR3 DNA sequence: TGTGCCAGCAGTCCTCCGGGGGGAATAACTGGAAACACCATATATTTT. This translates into CASSPPGGITGNTIYF.

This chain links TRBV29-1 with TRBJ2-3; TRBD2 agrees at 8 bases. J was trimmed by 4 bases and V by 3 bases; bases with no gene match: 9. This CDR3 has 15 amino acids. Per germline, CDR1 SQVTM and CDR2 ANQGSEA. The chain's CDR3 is CSVEERERSPDTQYF. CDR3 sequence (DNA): TGCAGCGTTGAGGAGCGGGAGAGGAGCCCAGATACGCAGTATTTT.

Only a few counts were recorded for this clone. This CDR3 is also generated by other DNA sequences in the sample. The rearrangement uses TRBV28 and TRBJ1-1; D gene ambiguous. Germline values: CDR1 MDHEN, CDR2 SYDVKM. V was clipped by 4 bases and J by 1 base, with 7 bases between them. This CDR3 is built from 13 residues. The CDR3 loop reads CASSSTGNTEAFF. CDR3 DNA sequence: TGTGCCAGCAGTTCTACGGGGAACACTGAAGCTTTCTTT.

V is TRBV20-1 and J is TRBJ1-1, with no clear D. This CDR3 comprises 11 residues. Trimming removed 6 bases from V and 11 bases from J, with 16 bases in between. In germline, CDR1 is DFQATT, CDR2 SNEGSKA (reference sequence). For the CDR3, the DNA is TGCAGTGCCCCGTTTTCGCAGGCGGCTTTCTTT. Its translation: CSAPFSQAAFF.

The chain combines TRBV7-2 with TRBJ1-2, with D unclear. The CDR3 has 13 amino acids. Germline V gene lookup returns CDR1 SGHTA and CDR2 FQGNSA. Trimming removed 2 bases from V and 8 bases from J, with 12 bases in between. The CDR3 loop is CASSLRGYDGYTF. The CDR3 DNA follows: TGTGCCAGCAGCTTACGTGGTTATGACGGCTACACCTTC.

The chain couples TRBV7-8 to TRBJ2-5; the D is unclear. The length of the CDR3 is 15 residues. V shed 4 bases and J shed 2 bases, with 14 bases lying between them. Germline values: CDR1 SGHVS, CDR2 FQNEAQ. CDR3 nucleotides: TGTGCCAGCAGCTCAGTTCCGGGCCCTCAAGAGACCCAGTACTTC. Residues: CASSSVPGPQETQYF.

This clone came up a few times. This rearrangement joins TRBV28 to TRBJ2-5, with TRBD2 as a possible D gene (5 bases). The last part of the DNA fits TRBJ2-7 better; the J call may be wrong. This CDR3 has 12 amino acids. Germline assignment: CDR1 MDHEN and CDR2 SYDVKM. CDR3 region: CASSAEGYEQYF. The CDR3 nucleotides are TGTGCCAGCAGTGCTGAGGGCTACGAGCAGTACTTC.

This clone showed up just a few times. CDR3 DNA: TGTGCCAGCAGCCCCCCTAGCGGGAGGGCCCTCGGTCAGGAGCAGTTCTTC. It encodes CASSPPSGRALGQEQFF. The chain carries TRBV7-9 and TRBJ2-1, with TRBD2 identical over 12 bases. The CDR3 length is 17 residues. J lost 10 bases, V lost 5 bases, and 15 bases had no gene match. Germline lookup yields CDR1 SEHNR and CDR2 FQNEAQ (reference sequence).

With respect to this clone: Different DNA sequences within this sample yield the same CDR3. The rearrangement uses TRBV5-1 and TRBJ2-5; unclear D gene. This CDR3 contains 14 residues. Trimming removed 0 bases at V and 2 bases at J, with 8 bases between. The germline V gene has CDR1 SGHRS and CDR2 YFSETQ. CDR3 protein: CASSLGMGQETQYF. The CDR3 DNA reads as TGCGCCAGCAGCTTGGGGATGGGGCAAGAGACCCAGTACTTC.

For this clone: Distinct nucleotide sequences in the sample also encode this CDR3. CDR3 nucleotide sequence: TGTGCCAGCAGTGAATTAGCGGGAGGGAGCACAGATACGCAGTATTTT. Its protein is CASSELAGGSTDTQYF. The chain employs TRBV6-1 and TRBJ2-3; 11 bases agree with TRBD2. The length of the CDR3 is 16 residues. V dropped 2 bases and J dropped 0; count of bases not matched to a gene: 1. Looked up from germline, CDR1 is MNHNS and CDR2 is SASEGT.

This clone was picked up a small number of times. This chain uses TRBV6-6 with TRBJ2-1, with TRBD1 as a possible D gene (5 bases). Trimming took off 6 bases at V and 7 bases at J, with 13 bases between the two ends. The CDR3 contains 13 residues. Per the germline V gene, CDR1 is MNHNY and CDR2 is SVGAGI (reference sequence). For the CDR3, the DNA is TGTGCCAGCAGCCTTCCTCCAGGGAATGAGCAGTTCTTC. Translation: CASSLPPGNEQFF.

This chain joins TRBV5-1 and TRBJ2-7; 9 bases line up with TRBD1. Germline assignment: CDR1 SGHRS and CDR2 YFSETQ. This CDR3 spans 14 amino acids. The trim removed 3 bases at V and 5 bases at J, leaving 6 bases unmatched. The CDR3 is CASSSDRGANEQYF. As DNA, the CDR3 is TGCGCCAGCAGCTCGGACAGGGGAGCAAACGAGCAGTACTTC.

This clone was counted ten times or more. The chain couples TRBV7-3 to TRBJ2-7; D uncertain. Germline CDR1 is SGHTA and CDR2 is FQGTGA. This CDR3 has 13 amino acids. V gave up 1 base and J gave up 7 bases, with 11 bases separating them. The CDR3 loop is CASSLKNGGEQYF. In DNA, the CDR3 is TGTGCCAGCAGCTTAAAAAATGGTGGAGAGCAGTACTTC.

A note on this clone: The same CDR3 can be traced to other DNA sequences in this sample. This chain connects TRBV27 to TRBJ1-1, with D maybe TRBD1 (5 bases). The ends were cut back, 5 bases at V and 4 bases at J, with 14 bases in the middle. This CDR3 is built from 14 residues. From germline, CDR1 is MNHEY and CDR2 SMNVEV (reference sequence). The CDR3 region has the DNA TGTGCCAGCAGTGCTCCGGGACTGGGCACTGAAGCTTTCTTT. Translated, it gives CASSAPGLGTEAFF.

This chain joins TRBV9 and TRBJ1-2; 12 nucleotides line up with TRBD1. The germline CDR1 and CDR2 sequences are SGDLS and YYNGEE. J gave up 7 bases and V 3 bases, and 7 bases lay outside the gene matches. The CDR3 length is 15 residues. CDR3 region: CASSAQGQGASGYTF. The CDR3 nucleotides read TGTGCCAGCAGCGCACAGGGACAGGGGGCTAGTGGCTACACCTTC. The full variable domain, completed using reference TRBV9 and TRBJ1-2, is DSGVTQTPKHLITATGQRVTLRCSPRSGDLSVYWYQQSLDQGLQFLIQYYNGEERAKGNILERFSAQQFPDLHSELNLSSLELGDSALYFCASSAQGQGASGYTFGSGTRLTVV.